The 17 T cell receptor beta chains listed next were all sequenced from one sample in a study of lymphopenia after photon versus proton radiotherapy. Assay: immunoSEQ multiplex PCR; the TCRdb copy retains only in-frame clones and omits some. The repertoire holds tens of thousands of clones, with around four fifths as singletons. The source material was peripheral blood, sampled from a patient treated with photon-based radiotherapy. These receptors all come from a woman in her 50s with pancreatic cancer.

This clone was seen once. The chain employs TRBV7-3 and TRBJ2-3; TRBD1 agrees at 8 bases. The CDR3 is made up of 14 amino acids. CDR1 is SGHTA and CDR2 is FQGTGA in the germline V gene. V lost 5 bases, J lost 4 bases, and 5 bases stayed unmatched. CDR3 sequence reads: CASSTGTGADTQYF. For the CDR3, the DNA is TGTGCCAGCAGCACCGGGACAGGAGCAGATACGCAGTATTTT. The full variable domain, rest sourced from reference TRBV7-3 and TRBJ2-3, is GAGVSQTPSNKVTEKGKYVELRCDPISGHTALYWYRQSLGQGPEFLIYFQGTGAADDSGLPNDRFFAVRPEGSVSTLKIQRTERGDSAVYLCASSTGTGADTQYFGPGTRLTVL.

This sequence joins TRBV5-1 and TRBJ2-3; 8 bases agree with TRBD2. The CDR3 has 16 residues. After removal of 0 bases from V and 1 base from J, the junction contained 4 bases not matched to a gene. Per the germline V gene, CDR1 is SGHRS and CDR2 is YFSETQ. The CDR3: CASSLVTAGGTDTQYF. Written as DNA, the CDR3 is TGCGCCAGCAGCTTGGTGACAGCGGGAGGCACAGATACGCAGTATTTT.

The chain is built from TRBV30 and TRBJ1-2; the match to TRBD1 covers 8 bases. Germline V lookup: CDR1 GTSNPN, CDR2 SVGIG (reference sequence). Trimming cost V 3 bases and J 8 bases; bases outside gene matches: 17. The CDR3 length is 16 residues. The DNA for the CDR3 is TGTGCCTGGAGAGAAGGACAGGGTATGATGATGGGCGGCTACACCTTC. Translating it yields CAWREGQGMMMGGYTF.

CDR3 residues: CASSETGFYEQYF. The CDR3 DNA reads as TGTGCCAGCAGTGAGACGGGTTTCTACGAGCAGTACTTC. The chain uses TRBV2 and TRBJ2-7, with unresolved D. The CDR3 consists of 13 residues. Germline CDR1 is SNHLY and CDR2 is FYNNEI. V was clipped by 3 bases and J by 3 bases, with 9 bases between them.

The chain uses TRBV7-2 and TRBJ2-7; a weak D match, TRBD2 (6 bases). Trimming took off 1 base at V and 6 bases at J, with 16 bases between the two ends. The CDR3 runs 15 residues. Germline CDR1 and CDR2: SGHTA and FQGNSA. This CDR3 is CASSLELSGVFEQYF. The CDR3 bases are TGTGCCAGCAGCTTAGAGCTTAGCGGAGTATTCGAGCAGTACTTC. The entire variable domain, with the rest obtained from reference TRBV7-2 and TRBJ2-7, is as follows: GAGVSQSPSNKVTEKGKDVELRCDPISGHTALYWYRQSLGQGLEFLIYFQGNSAPDKSGLPSDRFSAERTGGSVSTLTIQRTQQEDSAVYLCASSLELSGVFEQYFGPGTRLTVT.

In this sample, this clone turned up once. The chain recombines TRBV14 with TRBJ2-3; D is ambiguous. The CDR3 has 14 amino acids. The germline gives CDR1 SGHDN, CDR2 FVKESK. V shed 4 bases and J shed 4 bases, with 12 bases lying between them. The CDR3: CASSLALGADTQYF. The CDR3 bases are TGTGCCAGCAGCCTTGCCCTAGGCGCAGATACGCAGTATTTT.

The chain is built from TRBV11-1 and TRBJ1-4; 8 bases are a match to TRBD1. The CDR3 has 15 residues. Trimming took 4 bases from V and 4 from J; bases not matched to a gene: 5. Germline-derived CDR1 and CDR2 are SGHAT and FQDESV (reference sequence). CDR3 bases: TGTGCCAGCAGCTCCCAGGGGGCCGGTAATGAAAAACTGTTTTTT. It codes for CASSSQGAGNEKLFF.

This sequence joins TRBV28 and TRBJ2-5; D not resolved. The V gene's germline CDR1 is MDHEN and CDR2 SYDVKM. V was shortened by 8 bases and J by 4 bases, with 11 bases between the two germline ends. The CDR3 covers 12 residues. CDR3 in amino acids: CASRGPGETQYF. The CDR3 DNA is TGTGCCAGCCGTGGTCCCGGAGAGACCCAGTACTTC.

This clone has just a few counts. The V call is TRBV5-1, the J call TRBJ1-1; D uncertain. CDR3 length equals 14 residues. Germline lookup yields CDR1 SGHRS and CDR2 YFSETQ. The V gene lost 5 bases and the J gene lost 1 base, with 12 bases spanning the gap. The CDR3 sequence: CASRIQPTNTEAFF. CDR3 DNA sequence: TGCGCCAGCAGAATACAGCCTACGAACACTGAAGCTTTCTTT.

This sequence joins TRBV9 and TRBJ2-1; D gene unclear. Germline V CDR1 and CDR2: SGDLS, YYNGEE. The length of the CDR3 is 17 residues. V was clipped by 0 bases and J by 0 bases, with 13 bases between them. Here the CDR3 DNA reads TGTGCCAGCAGCGTAGGGGTCCTAACTTACTCCTACAATGAGCAGTTCTTC. This gives the protein CASSVGVLTYSYNEQFF. Complete variable domain (other parts from reference TRBV9 and TRBJ2-1): DSGVTQTPKHLITATGQRVTLRCSPRSGDLSVYWYQQSLDQGLQFLIQYYNGEERAKGNILERFSAQQFPDLHSELNLSSLELGDSALYFCASSVGVLTYSYNEQFFGPGTRLTVL.

The chain recombines TRBV11-3 with TRBJ1-3, with D uncertain. The V end lost 1 base, the J end lost 2 bases, and 12 bases lay between the germline ends. Per germline, CDR1 SGHNT and CDR2 YENEEA. The CDR3 has 16 residues. The CDR3 reads CASSLARGGTGNTIYF. The CDR3, as DNA: TGTGCCAGCAGCTTAGCGCGCGGAGGCACTGGAAACACCATATATTTT.

The CDR3 bases are TGTGCCAGCAGCTTACGGGGCTTTGCAACTAATGAAAAACTGTTTTTT. Translation: CASSLRGFATNEKLFF. The gene calls are TRBV13 and TRBJ1-4, with a possible D match to TRBD1 (5 bases). The germline CDR1 and CDR2 sequences are PRHDT and FYEKMQ (reference sequence). Trimming pared 2 bases from V and 0 bases from J, leaving 10 bases between. This CDR3 contains 16 residues.

This chain uses TRBV7-8 with TRBJ2-5; 8 bases map to TRBD1. There are 13 residues in the CDR3. V lost 6 bases and J lost 6; bases outside the gene matches: 6. Germline V gene lookup returns CDR1 SGHVS and CDR2 FQNEAQ. CDR3 amino acids: CASRQTGVKTQYF. The CDR3 coding sequence is TGTGCCAGCAGACAGACAGGGGTGAAGACCCAGTACTTC. Filled out from reference TRBV7-8 and TRBJ2-5, the complete variable domain reads GAGVSQSPRYKVAKRGQDVALRCDPISGHVSLFWYQQALGQGPEFLTYFQNEAQLDKSGLPSDRFFAERPEGSVSTLKIQRTQQEDSAVYLCASRQTGVKTQYFGPGTRLLVL.

This chain joins TRBV4-1 and TRBJ1-2, with 11 bases identical to TRBD1. V was pared by 1 base and J by 2 bases, with 0 bases of the junction left unmatched. CDR3 length: 15 residues. Germline CDR1 MGHRA, CDR2 YSYEKL. The CDR3: CASSQGDRGNYGYTF. The CDR3 DNA reads as TGCGCCAGCAGCCAAGGGGACAGGGGGAACTATGGCTACACCTTC.

V and J are TRBV5-1 and TRBJ1-1; D gene uncertain. This CDR3 has 12 amino acids. Per germline, CDR1 SGHRS and CDR2 YFSETQ. Between the trimmed V and J ends, which lost 5 bases and 1 base, there was a span of 6 bases. CDR3 in DNA: TGCGCCAGCAGGAAGGAGAACACTGAAGCTTTCTTT. It translates to CASRKENTEAFF.

This clone has more than one count but fewer than ten. The rearrangement uses TRBV19 and TRBJ1-1, with D unclear. CDR3 length: 13 amino acids. V shed 8 bases and J shed 7 bases, with 17 bases lying between them. Germline V gives CDR1 LNHDA, CDR2 SQIVND (reference sequence). The CDR3 bases are TGTGCCAGTGGGAAACTGTGGACTGATGAAGCTTTCTTT. It translates to CASGKLWTDEAFF.

The chain carries TRBV5-6 and TRBJ2-1, with unresolved D. The CDR3 length is 12 residues. The germline CDR1 and CDR2 sequences are SGHDT and YYEEEE. Between the trimmed V and J ends, which lost 5 bases and 10 bases, there was a span of 13 bases. This chain's CDR3 is CASSYKAGEQFF. Written as DNA, the CDR3 is TGTGCCAGCAGTTACAAGGCCGGGGAGCAGTTCTTC.